What follows are 19 T cell receptor beta chains derived from one specimen sequenced in a study of monozygotic twins with inflammatory bowel disease. TCRdb reworked the 5' RACE reads into one entry per CDR3 protein, no DNA. Seen in this sample are 200,000 to 250,000 distinct CDR3 sequences; the ten most common clones hold 7.5% to 8%. The sample was blood. Receptors were obtained from a human donor with ulcerative colitis or Crohn's disease, or a healthy co-twin of an affected twin (not recorded which).

The chain carries TRBV27 and TRBJ1-6; TCRdb's D call of TRBD1 is untestable without DNA. The CDR3 runs to 17 residues. Germline loops: CDR1 MNHEY, CDR2 SMNVEV (reference sequence). The CDR3 sequence is CASSEPGGHGRNSPLHF.

The rearrangement joins TRBV7-3 to TRBJ2-1; the D gene TCRdb calls, TRBD2, cannot be checked with no DNA. CDR1 SGHTA and CDR2 FQGTGA come from the germline V gene. The CDR3 consists of 15 residues. CDR3 sequence reads: CASSPSGITYNEQFF.

J is TRBJ1-1 and V is TRBV5-1. The CDR3 extends over 15 amino acids. Germline V gene lookup returns CDR1 SGHRS and CDR2 YFSETQ. CDR3: CASSLGGPTNTEAFF.

The chain recombines TRBV20-1 with TRBJ2-7. This CDR3 has 12 amino acids. The V gene's germline CDR1 is DFQATT and CDR2 SNEGSKA (reference sequence). This chain's CDR3 is CSAKGHPGEQYF.

This rearrangement joins TRBV25-1 to TRBJ1-1; the D gene TCRdb calls, TRBD1, cannot be checked with no DNA. The germline V gene encodes CDR1 MGHDK and CDR2 SYGVNS. The CDR3 runs 15 residues. CDR3 sequence reads: CASYGQGTANTEAFF.

The J gene is TRBJ2-3, the V gene TRBV7-3; TCRdb's D call of TRBD1 is untestable without DNA. The germline V gene encodes CDR1 SGHTA and CDR2 FQGTGA. The CDR3 contains 13 residues. The CDR3 loop is CASSLMRGDTQYF.

The rearrangement uses TRBV7-9 and TRBJ2-6; TCRdb gives TRBD1 as the D gene, but with no DNA this cannot be confirmed. Per germline, CDR1 SEHNR and CDR2 FQNEAQ (reference sequence). This CDR3 is 16 amino acids long. CDR3 residues: CASSLSRPSGANVLTF.

This sequence joins TRBV12-3 or TRBV12-4 and TRBJ1-2; as DNA is missing, the TRBD1 call by TCRdb cannot be tested. CDR3 length equals 14 residues. The chain's CDR3 is CASSASTGGYGYTF.

This chain links TRBV5-1 with TRBJ2-1; TCRdb outputs TRBD2, but without DNA this stays unchecked. The CDR3 is 17 residues long. Germline CDR1 and CDR2: SGHRS and YFSETQ. The CDR3 reads CASSPPQLAGLGNEQFF.

The rearrangement uses TRBV6-5 and TRBJ2-3; TCRdb returns TRBD1, unconfirmable since there is no DNA. This CDR3 contains 17 residues. Germline V lookup: CDR1 MNHEY, CDR2 SVGAGI. The CDR3 region is CASSYSRQGANTDTQYF.

The genes are TRBV7-9 and TRBJ2-3. This CDR3 is built from 14 residues. CDR1 SEHNR and CDR2 FQNEAQ come from the germline V gene (reference sequence). The CDR3 loop reads CASSFAGSQDTQYF. The complete variable domain, with remaining parts taken from reference TRBV7-9 and TRBJ2-3, reads DTGVSQNPRHKITKRGQNVTFRCDPISEHNRLYWYRQTLGQGPEFLTYFQNEAQLEKSRLLSDRFSAERPKGSFSTLEIQRTEQGDSAMYLCASSFAGSQDTQYFGPGTRLTVL.

V and J are TRBV27 and TRBJ2-1. Germline V CDR1 and CDR2: MNHEY, SMNVEV (reference sequence). The CDR3 sequence is 15 residues long. CDR3 sequence: CASSLDYFSYNEQFF.

Considering frequency, this clonotype is medium-sized. The rearrangement joins TRBV7-8 to TRBJ2-2; TCRdb picks TRBD2, but there is no DNA to check that call. The CDR3 consists of 15 residues. Germline V gene lookup returns CDR1 SGHVS and CDR2 FQNEAQ. CDR3 in amino acids: CASSLSPGGPGELFF.

V gene TRBV12-3 or TRBV12-4 combines with J gene TRBJ2-5; TCRdb indicates TRBD2, and absent DNA this call remains unverified. CDR3 length: 14 residues. The CDR3 is CASSFSAGEETQYF.

This CDR3 is CASSLYGEKNEQFF. The chain joins TRBV28 to TRBJ2-1. The CDR3 has 14 amino acids. Germline-derived CDR1 and CDR2 are MDHEN and SYDVKM.

This rearrangement joins TRBV5-1 to TRBJ2-5; TCRdb's D call, TRBD1, is unchecked because there is no DNA. Germline V gives CDR1 SGHRS, CDR2 YFSETQ. CDR3 length equals 17 residues. CDR3: CASSLVRDRGFLETQYF.

The rearrangement links TRBV6-5 to TRBJ1-5; TCRdb names TRBD1, which stays unverified in the absence of DNA. The germline CDR1 and CDR2 sequences are MNHEY and SVGAGI. CDR3 length: 14 residues. CDR3 region: CASSYQQGGEPQHF.

V gene TRBV29-1 combines with J gene TRBJ2-1; without DNA, the TCRdb call of TRBD1 cannot be checked. There are 14 residues in the CDR3. Germline assignment: CDR1 SQVTM and CDR2 ANQGSEA. CDR3 amino acids: CSEWTGGGGNEQFF.

V usage is TRBV24-1 and J usage is TRBJ2-5; TCRdb calls TRBD1, which cannot be checked without DNA. The CDR3 has 13 amino acids. CDR1 and CDR2 (germline): KGHDR, SFDVKD. The CDR3 reads CATSAPDGETQYF.